One sample yielded the 26 T cell receptor beta chains listed below, sequenced in a study of T cell changes during pregnancy in multiple sclerosis. Sequenced by immunoSEQ multiplex PCR; TCRdb stores in-frame clones only, minus some. The sample records around 56,000 clones, roughly nine tenths being singletons. The specimen was CD4+ T cells from peripheral blood mononuclear cells, collected in the third trimester of pregnancy. These receptors originate from a female donor with multiple sclerosis, enrolled in a pregnancy study.

The J gene is TRBJ2-2, the V gene TRBV19; a possible D gene is TRBD2 (5 bases). CDR1 and CDR2 (germline): LNHDA, SQIVND (reference sequence). The V end lost 2 bases, the J end lost 3 bases, and 10 bases lay between the germline ends. The CDR3 is 15 residues long. The CDR3 nucleotides are TGTGCCAGTAGTATAATCTCGGGATACACCGGGGAGCTGTTTTTT. This translates into CASSIISGYTGELFF.

V and J are TRBV5-1 and TRBJ1-5; TRBD1 might be the D (6 bases). The V end was cut by 0 bases, the J end by 7 bases, with 14 bases between. Germline values: CDR1 SGHRS, CDR2 YFSETQ. The CDR3 sequence is 15 residues long. This chain's CDR3 is CASSLGGGREQPQHF. Here the CDR3 DNA reads TGCGCCAGCAGCTTGGGAGGGGGTCGGGAACAGCCCCAGCATTTT.

The chain is built from TRBV7-2 and TRBJ1-1; D is unresolved. There are 10 residues in the CDR3. Germline-derived CDR1 and CDR2 are SGHTA and FQGNSA. Trimming stripped 4 bases from V and 10 bases from J, with 7 bases between. The CDR3 here is CASSSAGAFF. CDR3 DNA sequence: TGTGCCAGCAGCTCCGCCGGAGCTTTCTTT.

The rearrangement links TRBV19 to TRBJ1-2; 7 bases align to TRBD1. J gave up 4 bases and V 6 bases, and 8 bases lay outside the gene matches. This CDR3 is built from 14 residues. The germline CDR1 and CDR2 sequences are LNHDA and SQIVND (reference sequence). The CDR3 here is CASRQGSLGYGYTF. Written as DNA, the CDR3 is TGTGCCAGTAGACAGGGGAGCCTGGGCTATGGCTACACCTTC.

The rearrangement joins TRBV5-1 to TRBJ1-1; 7 nucleotides match TRBD1. V dropped 2 bases and J dropped 1; count of bases not matched to a gene: 2. The CDR3 has 14 amino acids. From germline, CDR1 is SGHRS and CDR2 YFSETQ. The CDR3 DNA is TGCGCCAGCAGCTTCCGACAGGGGAACACTGAAGCTTTCTTT. Its translation: CASSFRQGNTEAFF.

The chain has TRBV28 and TRBJ1-6; a weak D match, TRBD1 (5 bases). The CDR3 is made up of 14 amino acids. CDR1 and CDR2 from the germline V gene are MDHEN and SYDVKM. V gave up 3 bases and J gave up 5 bases, with 8 bases separating them. The CDR3 sequence: CASSLGQDNSPLHF. The CDR3 DNA reads as TGTGCCAGCAGTTTGGGGCAAGATAATTCACCCCTCCACTTT.

The chain combines TRBV5-4 with TRBJ2-6; perhaps TRBD2 as D (6 bases). Trimming left V 4 bases short and J 1 base short, with 12 bases between. The CDR3 is made up of 16 amino acids. The germline V gene encodes CDR1 SGHNT and CDR2 YYREEE (reference sequence). The CDR3 nucleotides read TGTGCCAGCAGCCGGACGGGAGTTTCTGGGGCCAACGTCCTGACTTTC. Protein: CASSRTGVSGANVLTF.

The rearrangement uses TRBV7-9 and TRBJ2-2; D unresolved. Looked up from germline, CDR1 is SEHNR and CDR2 is FQNEAQ (reference sequence). Between the trimmed V and J ends, which lost 2 bases and 4 bases, there was a span of 17 bases. CDR3 size: 17 residues. The DNA of the CDR3 is TGTGCCAGCAGCTTATCTCGGGTCCGCGACGGCACCGGGGAGCTGTTTTTT. It encodes CASSLSRVRDGTGELFF.

The chain combines TRBV2 with TRBJ1-5; D perhaps matches TRBD1 (5 bases). Germline loops: CDR1 SNHLY, CDR2 FYNNEI. The CDR3 is made up of 14 amino acids. V was shortened by 3 bases and J by 7 bases, with 13 bases between the two germline ends. CDR3 in amino acids: CASSENQGSQPQHF. The DNA of the CDR3 is TGTGCCAGCAGTGAGAATCAGGGCTCGCAGCCCCAGCATTTT.

The V and J genes are TRBV5-8 and TRBJ2-5; D uncertain. The V and J ends lost 0 bases and 0 bases respectively, with 6 bases between them. CDR3 length equals 14 residues. Germline loops: CDR1 SGHTS, CDR2 YDEGEE. CDR3 region: CASSLGQYQETQYF. CDR3 sequence (DNA): TGTGCCAGCAGCTTGGGGCAGTACCAAGAGACCCAGTACTTC.

The chain uses TRBV27 and TRBJ2-5; 7 positions match TRBD1. This CDR3 has 14 residues. Trimming removed 6 bases from V and 4 bases from J; junction bases left unmatched: 8. Germline V lookup: CDR1 MNHEY, CDR2 SMNVEV (reference sequence). CDR3 sequence reads: CASSLGRGRETQYF. The CDR3, as DNA: TGTGCCAGCAGCCTCGGCAGGGGGAGAGAGACCCAGTACTTC.

Comments on this clone: This sample includes further DNA sequences coding for the same CDR3. The genes are TRBV6-5 and TRBJ1-2, with TRBD1 matching over 9 bases. The V segment lost 2 bases and the J segment 2 bases; nucleotides outside the gene matches: 0. The CDR3 consists of 14 residues. CDR1 is MNHEY, CDR2 SVGAGI, per germline. In DNA, the CDR3 is TGTGCCAGCAGTTACGGACAGGGGAACTATGGCTACACCTTC. Its protein product is CASSYGQGNYGYTF.

V gene TRBV2 combines with J gene TRBJ2-2; a weak D match, TRBD1 (5 bases). The CDR3 is made up of 15 amino acids. Germline assignment: CDR1 SNHLY and CDR2 FYNNEI. V gave up 8 bases and J gave up 1 base, with 14 bases separating them. CDR3 region: CASQESGQNTGELFF. CDR3 in DNA: TGTGCCAGCCAAGAGTCCGGACAGAACACCGGGGAGCTGTTTTTT. Full variable domain (outside the CDR3, taken from reference TRBV2 and TRBJ2-2): EPEVTQTPSHQVTQMGQEVILRCVPISNHLYFYWYRQILGQKVEFLVSFYNNEISEKSEIFDDQFSVERPDGSNFTLKIRSTKLEDSAMYFCASQESGQNTGELFFGEGSRLTVL.

J is TRBJ2-1 and V is TRBV5-1; TRBD2 matches 10 bases. The CDR3 contains 16 residues. Germline V CDR1 and CDR2: SGHRS, YFSETQ. Germline trimming cut 4 bases from V and 9 bases from J; bases unmatched to any gene: 13. CDR3 region: CASSLQSGRAFSEQFF. The CDR3 DNA reads TGCGCCAGCAGCCTCCAAAGCGGGAGGGCCTTCAGTGAGCAGTTCTTC.

This clone was seen a single time. The chain recombines TRBV9 with TRBJ1-3; possibly TRBD1 for D (6 bases). Per the germline V gene, CDR1 is SGDLS and CDR2 is YYNGEE. The CDR3 runs to 17 residues. V lost 3 bases and J lost 1, with 17 bases in between. The CDR3 spells CASSGRRQEESGNTIYF. CDR3 nucleotide sequence: TGTGCCAGCAGCGGTCGAAGACAGGAGGAATCTGGAAACACCATATATTTT.

This clone has only one observation. The chain combines TRBV18 with TRBJ1-1, with D uncertain. Germline lookup yields CDR1 KGHSH and CDR2 LQKENI. V lost 3 bases to trimming and J lost 5 bases, with 13 bases between them. This CDR3 region has 14 residues. The CDR3 spells CASSPNGPGTEAFF. The CDR3 coding sequence is TGTGCCAGCTCACCTAATGGTCCCGGGACTGAAGCTTTCTTT.

This sequence joins TRBV7-2 and TRBJ1-5, with unresolved D. V was pared by 5 bases and J by 3 bases, with 20 bases between. The CDR3 totals 17 residues. Germline values: CDR1 SGHTA, CDR2 FQGNSA. CDR3 region: CASSGGSGPLINQPQHF. CDR3 nucleotide sequence: TGTGCCAGCAGCGGAGGGAGTGGGCCTCTCATCAATCAGCCCCAGCATTTT.

This chain connects TRBV18 to TRBJ2-1; D possibly corresponds to TRBD2 (7 bases). The CDR3 is made up of 15 amino acids. Trimming removed 4 bases at V and 2 bases at J, with 12 bases between. From germline, CDR1 is KGHSH and CDR2 LQKENI. The CDR3 reads CASSLKRDTYNEQFF. Here the CDR3 DNA reads TGTGCCAGCTCACTAAAGCGGGACACCTACAATGAGCAGTTCTTC.

This chain links TRBV5-5 with TRBJ2-2; 8 bases align to TRBD1. Looked up from germline, CDR1 is SGHKS and CDR2 is YYEKEE (reference sequence). This CDR3 has 16 residues. The ends lost 1 base at V and 0 bases at J; junction bases unmatched: 2. CDR3 DNA: TGTGCCAGCAGCTTGATGGGACAGGCGAACACCGGGGAGCTGTTTTTT. Its protein is CASSLMGQANTGELFF.

V gene TRBV4-3 combines with J gene TRBJ2-1; the D gene is possibly TRBD2 (6 bases). Germline V gene data show CDR1 as LGHNA and CDR2 as YSLEER. The CDR3 consists of 17 residues. V dropped 0 bases and J dropped 5 bases, with 17 bases sitting between them. CDR3 sequence reads: CASSQEITSTTDNEQFF. DNA for the CDR3: TGCGCCAGCAGCCAAGAAATCACTAGCACAACTGACAATGAGCAGTTCTTC.

This clone was recorded a few times. J is TRBJ1-1 and V is TRBV2; TRBD1 is a possible D gene (6 bases). V dropped 5 bases and J dropped 4 bases, with 11 bases sitting between them. Per the germline V gene, CDR1 is SNHLY and CDR2 is FYNNEI. The CDR3 spans 13 residues. The CDR3 region has the DNA TGTGCCAGCAGTCCCGACAGGTTCACTGAAGCTTTCTTT. Translated, it gives CASSPDRFTEAFF.

The V call is TRBV6-5, the J call TRBJ1-1, with D uncertain. Germline V CDR1 and CDR2: MNHEY, SVGAGI. V was clipped by 1 base and J by 3 bases, with 6 bases between them. This CDR3 spans 13 amino acids. The CDR3 spells CASSYLGDTEAFF. In DNA, the CDR3 is TGTGCCAGCAGTTACTTGGGAGACACTGAAGCTTTCTTT.

The V and J genes are TRBV30 and TRBJ1-2; TRBD1 might be the D (6 bases). Trimming took 5 bases from V and 5 from J, leaving 12 bases between them. CDR1 and CDR2 from the germline V gene are GTSNPN and SVGIG (reference sequence). The CDR3 extends over 12 amino acids. This CDR3 is CAWARTAYGYTF. CDR3 sequence (DNA): TGTGCCTGGGCCAGGACAGCTTATGGCTACACCTTC.

This sequence joins TRBV6-1 and TRBJ2-1; 8 bases match TRBD1. From germline, CDR1 is MNHNS and CDR2 SASEGT. J was trimmed by 9 bases and V by 1 base; bases with no gene match: 8. This CDR3 has 15 residues. The CDR3 DNA sequence: TGTGCCAGCAGTGAAGGACAGGGGCCATTCAGTGAGCAGTTCTTC. This codes for CASSEGQGPFSEQFF.

J is TRBJ2-2 and V is TRBV6-6, with 8 bases aligning to TRBD2. The junction had 1 base not matched to a gene; V was cut back by 10 bases and J by 0 bases. From germline, CDR1 is MNHNY and CDR2 SVGAGI (reference sequence). This CDR3 is 13 amino acids long. The chain's CDR3 is CATSGSNTGELFF. In nucleotides, the CDR3 is TGTGCCACTAGCGGGTCGAACACCGGGGAGCTGTTTTTT.

The J gene is TRBJ2-3, the V gene TRBV25-1; 10 bases are a match to TRBD1. This CDR3 has 17 residues. V shed 5 bases, J shed 6 bases, and the junction held 14 bases outside the gene matches. In germline, CDR1 is MGHDK, CDR2 SYGVNS. In nucleotides, the CDR3 is TGTGCCAGCAGTCCAATCCAAGGACAGGGGGGTTGGGATACGCAGTATTTT. It is translated as CASSPIQGQGGWDTQYF.